A single sample gave rise to the 7 T cell receptor beta chains below, sequenced in a study of OX40 agonist ivuxolimab in advanced cancers. Some clones are missing from TCRdb's copy, which holds only in-frame ones; the method was immunoSEQ multiplex PCR. The sample holds about 67,000 clones, roughly 85% seen once. The material was CD4+ or CD8+ T cells sorted from blood, obtained in a trial of the OX40 agonist ivuxolimab. The receptor set was obtained from an adult with an advanced solid tumor such as melanoma, head and neck, liver or kidney cancer.

There are a few counts of this clone. The chain combines TRBV27 with TRBJ1-1, with 8 bases matching TRBD1. V dropped 3 bases and J dropped 5; count of bases not matched to a gene: 5. The germline V gene has CDR1 MNHEY and CDR2 SMNVEV (reference sequence). The CDR3 runs 14 residues. The CDR3 sequence is CASSLTGERTEAFF. DNA of the CDR3: TGTGCCAGCAGTTTGACAGGGGAGAGAACTGAAGCTTTCTTT.

This clone was found once. V and J are TRBV19 and TRBJ2-3; no clear D. From germline, CDR1 is LNHDA and CDR2 SQIVND (reference sequence). Between the trimmed V and J ends, which lost 7 bases and 5 bases, there was a span of 10 bases. This CDR3 is 12 amino acids long. CDR3 region: CASTSAGDTQYF. The CDR3 nucleotides are TGTGCCAGTACTAGTGCTGGAGATACGCAGTATTTT.

The rearrangement joins TRBV18 to TRBJ2-2; D may be TRBD1 (6 bases). From germline, CDR1 is KGHSH and CDR2 LQKENI. There are 16 residues in the CDR3. V was cut by 2 bases and J by 1 base, with 11 bases left in between. The CDR3 region is CASSPSVRGNTGELFF. The CDR3, as DNA: TGTGCCAGCTCACCATCGGTCAGGGGGAACACCGGGGAGCTGTTTTTT.

The V gene is TRBV30, the J gene TRBJ2-6; D is uncertain. The CDR3 has 14 amino acids. V was clipped by 2 bases and J by 2 bases, with 7 bases between them. Per the germline V gene, CDR1 is GTSNPN and CDR2 is SVGIG (reference sequence). CDR3 amino acids: CAWSKATGANVLTF. CDR3 DNA sequence: TGTGCCTGGAGTAAGGCGACTGGGGCCAACGTCCTGACTTTC. The entire variable domain, with the rest obtained from reference TRBV30 and TRBJ2-6, is as follows: SQTIHQWPATLVQPVGSPLSLECTVEGTSNPNLYWYRQAAGRGLQLLFYSVGIGQISSEVPQNLSASRPQDRQFILSSKKLLLSDSGFYLCAWSKATGANVLTFGAGSRLTVL.

The V and J genes are TRBV11-2 and TRBJ2-5; unclear D gene. The V and J ends lost 6 bases and 5 bases respectively, with 10 bases between them. In germline, CDR1 is SGHAT, CDR2 FQNNGV. There are 12 residues in the CDR3. The CDR3 nucleotides are TGTGCCAGCAGTATTTTTCGGGAGACCCAGTACTTC. It specifies CASSIFRETQYF. Combining the CDR3 with reference TRBV11-2 and TRBJ2-5 gives the whole variable domain EAGVAQSPRYKIIEKRQSVAFWCNPISGHATLYWYQQILGQGPKLLIQFQNNGVVDDSQLPKDRFSAERLKGVDSTLKIQPAKLEDSAVYLCASSIFRETQYFGPGTRLLVL.

This chain uses TRBV28 with TRBJ2-3, with a possible D match to TRBD1 (6 bases). CDR1 and CDR2 from the germline V gene are MDHEN and SYDVKM. The CDR3 is made up of 13 amino acids. The V and J ends lost 6 bases and 4 bases respectively, with 11 bases between them. This CDR3 is CASRWDIADTQYF. The DNA for the CDR3 is TGTGCCAGCAGATGGGACATCGCAGATACGCAGTATTTT.

The V call is TRBV2, the J call TRBJ2-7; D not certain. This CDR3 is 13 amino acids long. CDR1 and CDR2 (germline): SNHLY, FYNNEI. The V and J ends lost 4 bases and 2 bases respectively, with 9 bases between them. CDR3 bases: TGTGCCAGCAGTGTTGGCACCACCTACGAGCAGTACTTC. It is translated as CASSVGTTYEQYF.